This TCR beta chain was profiled in a study of beta chain features in type 1 diabetes. As every portion of the isolated RNA was reverse transcribed, the sequencing read expressed TCRB transcripts. Sequenced by immunoSEQ multiplex PCR; TCRdb stores in-frame clones only, minus some. The sample lists more than 300,000 clones, around 16% occurring once. This clone was detected a few times. Material: naive CD4+ T cells from blood. The receptor was isolated from a young woman in good health.

This CDR3 reads CSVGGADTQYF. The CDR3 DNA reads TGCAGCGTTGGAGGAGCGGATACGCAGTATTTT. This chain joins TRBV29-1 and TRBJ2-3; D unclear. The CDR3 sequence is 11 residues long. Germline lookup yields CDR1 SQVTM and CDR2 ANQGSEA. V lost 4 bases and J 6 bases, leaving 8 bases between the germline ends.